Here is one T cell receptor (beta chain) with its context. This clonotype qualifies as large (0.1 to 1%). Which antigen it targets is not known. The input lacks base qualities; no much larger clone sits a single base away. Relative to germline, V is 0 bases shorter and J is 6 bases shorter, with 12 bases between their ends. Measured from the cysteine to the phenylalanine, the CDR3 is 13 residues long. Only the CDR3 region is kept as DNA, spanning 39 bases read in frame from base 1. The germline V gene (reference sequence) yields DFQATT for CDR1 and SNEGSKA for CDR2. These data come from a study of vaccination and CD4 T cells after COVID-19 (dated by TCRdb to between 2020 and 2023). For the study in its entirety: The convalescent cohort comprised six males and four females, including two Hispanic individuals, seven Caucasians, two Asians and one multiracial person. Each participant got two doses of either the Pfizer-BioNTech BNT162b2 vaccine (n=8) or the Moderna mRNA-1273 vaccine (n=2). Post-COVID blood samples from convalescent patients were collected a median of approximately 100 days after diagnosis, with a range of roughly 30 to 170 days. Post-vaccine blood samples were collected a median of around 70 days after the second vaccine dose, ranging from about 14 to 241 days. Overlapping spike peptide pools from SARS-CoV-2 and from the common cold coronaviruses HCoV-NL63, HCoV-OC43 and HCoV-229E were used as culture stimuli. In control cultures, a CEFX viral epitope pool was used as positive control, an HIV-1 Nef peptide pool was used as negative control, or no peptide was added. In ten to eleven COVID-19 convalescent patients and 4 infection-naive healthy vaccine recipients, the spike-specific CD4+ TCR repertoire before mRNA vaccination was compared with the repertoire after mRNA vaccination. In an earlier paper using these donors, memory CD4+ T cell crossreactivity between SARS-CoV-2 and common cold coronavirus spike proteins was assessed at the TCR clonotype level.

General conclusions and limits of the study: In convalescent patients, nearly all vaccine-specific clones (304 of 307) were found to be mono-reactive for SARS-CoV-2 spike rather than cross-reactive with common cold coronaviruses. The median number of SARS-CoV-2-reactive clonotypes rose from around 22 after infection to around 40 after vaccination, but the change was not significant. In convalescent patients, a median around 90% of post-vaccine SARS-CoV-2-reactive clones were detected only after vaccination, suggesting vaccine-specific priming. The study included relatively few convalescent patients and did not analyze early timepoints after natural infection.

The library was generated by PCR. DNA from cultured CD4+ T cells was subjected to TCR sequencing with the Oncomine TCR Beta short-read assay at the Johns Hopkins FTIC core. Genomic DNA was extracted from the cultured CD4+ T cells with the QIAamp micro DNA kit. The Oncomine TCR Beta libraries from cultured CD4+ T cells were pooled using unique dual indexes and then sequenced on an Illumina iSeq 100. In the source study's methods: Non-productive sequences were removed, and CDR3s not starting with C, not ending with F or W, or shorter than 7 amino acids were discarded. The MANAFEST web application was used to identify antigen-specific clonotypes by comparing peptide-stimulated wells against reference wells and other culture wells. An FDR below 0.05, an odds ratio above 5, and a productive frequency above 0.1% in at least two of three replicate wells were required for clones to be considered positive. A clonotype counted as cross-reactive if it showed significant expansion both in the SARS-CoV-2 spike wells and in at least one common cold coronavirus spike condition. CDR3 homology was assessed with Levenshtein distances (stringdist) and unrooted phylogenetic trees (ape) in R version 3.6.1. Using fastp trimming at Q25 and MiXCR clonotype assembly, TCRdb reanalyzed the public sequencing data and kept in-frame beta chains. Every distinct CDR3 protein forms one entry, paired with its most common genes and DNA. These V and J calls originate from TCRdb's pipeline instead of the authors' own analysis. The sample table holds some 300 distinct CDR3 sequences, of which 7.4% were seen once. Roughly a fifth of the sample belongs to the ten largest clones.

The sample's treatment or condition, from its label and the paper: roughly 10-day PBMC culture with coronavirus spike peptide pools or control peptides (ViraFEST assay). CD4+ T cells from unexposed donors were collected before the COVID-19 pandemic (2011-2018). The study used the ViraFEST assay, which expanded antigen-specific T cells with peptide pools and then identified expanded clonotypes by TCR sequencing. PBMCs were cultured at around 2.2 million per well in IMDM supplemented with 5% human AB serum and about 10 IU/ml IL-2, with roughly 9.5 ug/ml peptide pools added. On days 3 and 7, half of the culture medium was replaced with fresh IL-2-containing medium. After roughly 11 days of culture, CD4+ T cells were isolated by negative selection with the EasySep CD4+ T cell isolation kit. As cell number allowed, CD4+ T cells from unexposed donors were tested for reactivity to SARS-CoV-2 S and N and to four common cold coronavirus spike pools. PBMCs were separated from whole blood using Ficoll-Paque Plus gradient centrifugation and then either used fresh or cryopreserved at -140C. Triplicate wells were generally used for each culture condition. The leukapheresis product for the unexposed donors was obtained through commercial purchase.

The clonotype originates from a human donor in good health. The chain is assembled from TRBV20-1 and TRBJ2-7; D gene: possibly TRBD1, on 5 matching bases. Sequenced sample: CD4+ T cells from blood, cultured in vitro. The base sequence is TGCAGTGCTAGAGATTCCAGCAGGGCCGAGCAGTACTTC. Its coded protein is CSARDSSRAEQYF.